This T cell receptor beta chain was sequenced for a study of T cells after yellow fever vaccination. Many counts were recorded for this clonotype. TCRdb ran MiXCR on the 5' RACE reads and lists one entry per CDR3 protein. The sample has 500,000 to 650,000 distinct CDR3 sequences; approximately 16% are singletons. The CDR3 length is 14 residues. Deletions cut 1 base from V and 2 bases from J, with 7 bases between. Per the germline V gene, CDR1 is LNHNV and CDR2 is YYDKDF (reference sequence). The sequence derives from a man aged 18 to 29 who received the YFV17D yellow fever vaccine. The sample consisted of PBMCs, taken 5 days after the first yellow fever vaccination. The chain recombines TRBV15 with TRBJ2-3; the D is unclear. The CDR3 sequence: CATSRAVTTDTQYF. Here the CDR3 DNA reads TGTGCCACCAGCAGAGCGGTGACCACAGATACGCAGTATTTT.